These 29 T cell receptor beta chains were all obtained from the same sample, sequenced in a study of Graves' ophthalmopathy and Graves' hyperthyroidism (dated by TCRdb to 2016 to 2018). TCRdb lists the instrument as Illumina HiSeq 2000. TCR beta CDR3 regions were amplified from RNA transcripts for repertoire sequencing. A first-round RT-PCR used HTBI primers with the Qiagen OneStep RT-PCR kit, followed by a second-round multiplex PCR, size selection and purification. TCRdb redid the processing of the public reads, applying fastp at Q25 and MiXCR, and retained in-frame beta chains. Every entry covers one CDR3 protein and lists the most common genes and DNA from its rows. The sample table contains about 210,000 distinct CDR3 sequences; only one count was recorded for 25% to 30% of them. The ten top clones hold about 9.1% of the sample. The sequenced material came from peripheral blood. Receptors originate from a middle-aged man with Graves' ophthalmopathy. Donor details come from another sample of the same person, matched by shared clones.

Ten or more counts support this clonotype. The rearrangement uses TRBV11-2 and TRBJ1-2; TRBD1 is a possible D gene (5 bases). V was trimmed by 5 bases and J by 3 bases, leaving 10 bases between them. This CDR3 spans 13 amino acids. Germline loops: CDR1 SGHAT, CDR2 FQNNGV. CDR3 region: CASSPREDYGYTF. The CDR3 DNA reads TGTGCCAGCAGCCCCAGGGAGGACTATGGCTACACCTTC.

At least ten counts were recorded for this clonotype. This sequence joins TRBV7-9 and TRBJ2-7; D unclear. This CDR3 comprises 13 residues. CDR1 is SEHNR, CDR2 FQNEAQ, per germline (reference sequence). V gave up 8 bases and J gave up 4 bases, with 15 bases separating them. The CDR3 sequence is CASGSSRQYEQYF. Here the CDR3 DNA reads TGTGCCAGCGGATCGTCTAGACAATACGAGCAGTACTTC.

Notes on this clonotype: Germline and junction disagree at one end, which may indicate a read error. This chain links TRBV5-1 with TRBJ2-5, with TRBD2 matching 7 bases. CDR3 length: 14 amino acids. Per the germline V gene, CDR1 is SGHRS and CDR2 is YFSETQ. This CDR3 reads CSSSSGTTKETQYF. CDR3 DNA: TGCTCCAGCAGTTCCGGGACTACCAAAGAGACCCAGTACTTC.

This clonotype was recorded at least ten times. This chain connects TRBV12-3 or TRBV12-4 to TRBJ1-2; D is perhaps TRBD1 (6 bases). Trimming pared 3 bases from V and 4 bases from J, leaving 12 bases between. This CDR3 is built from 14 residues. This chain's CDR3 is CASSFGGRGYGYTF. As DNA, the CDR3 is TGTGCCAGCAGTTTTGGGGGCCGTGGCTATGGCTACACCTTC.

This clonotype was found many times. V and J are TRBV19 and TRBJ2-2; 11 nucleotides align to TRBD2. With V trimmed by 8 bases and J by 4 bases, 12 bases remained unmatched. Germline values: CDR1 LNHDA, CDR2 SQIVND (reference sequence). The CDR3 length is 17 residues. CDR3 bases: TGTGCCAGTGGACCTTTCCTAGCGGGAGGCGGCACCGGGGAGCTGTTTTTT. This gives the protein CASGPFLAGGGTGELFF.

This clonotype was counted at least ten times. The junction shows a germline mismatch at one end, possibly a read error. This rearrangement joins TRBV15 to TRBJ2-7; 10 bases fit TRBD2. Germline lookup yields CDR1 LNHNV and CDR2 YYDKDF (reference sequence). The CDR3 has 15 amino acids. This CDR3 reads CATSRDRTSGYEQYF. The CDR3 DNA follows: TGTGCCACCAGCAGAGACCGGACTAGCGGCTACGAGCAATACTTC. Full variable domain (outside the CDR3, taken from reference TRBV15 and TRBJ2-7): DAMVIQNPRYQVTQFGKPVTLSCSQTLNHNVMYWYQQKSSQAPKLLFHYYDKDFNNEADTPDNFQSRRPNTSFCFLDIRSPGLGDTAMYLCATSRDRTSGYEQYFGPGTRLTVT.

This clonotype was counted ten times or more. The chain employs TRBV7-9 and TRBJ1-1, with D tentatively TRBD1 (5 bases). V was cut by 5 bases and J by 1 base, with 17 bases left in between. CDR1 and CDR2 from the germline V gene are SEHNR and FQNEAQ (reference sequence). This CDR3 region has 16 residues. CDR3 nucleotides: TGTGCCAGCAGCGGACCAGACAGCCACGAGAACACTGAAGCTTTCTTT. This codes for CASSGPDSHENTEAFF.

This clonotype was detected ten times or more. The chain is built from TRBV6-1 and TRBJ1-1; TRBD1 might be the D (6 bases). Trimming pared 11 bases from V and 11 bases from J, leaving 15 bases between. The CDR3 spans 10 residues. The germline V gene has CDR1 MNHNS and CDR2 SASEGT. The CDR3 DNA is TGTGCCGGAGGGGGTACCCGGGCTTTCTTT. Translation: CAGGGTRAFF.

This clonotype was found many times. The rearrangement uses TRBV24-1 and TRBJ1-2; perhaps TRBD1 as D (5 bases). This CDR3 spans 15 amino acids. The germline CDR1 and CDR2 sequences are KGHDR and SFDVKD. V shed 3 bases and J shed 4 bases, with 14 bases lying between them. This CDR3 reads CATSDPPGLGYGYTF. The CDR3 nucleotides read TGTGCCACCAGTGATCCCCCAGGGCTCGGCTATGGCTACACCTTC.

The CDR3 region is CAIRGTSRVFF. CDR3 nucleotide sequence: TGTGCCATCAGGGGGACGAGTCGCGTTTTCTTT. The chain employs TRBV6-1 and TRBJ1-1; 7 bases match TRBD1. V lost 10 bases to trimming and J lost 13 bases; unmatched junction nucleotides: 12. This CDR3 is built from 11 residues. Germline V gives CDR1 MNHNS, CDR2 SASEGT.

This clonotype was observed many times. The chain is built from TRBV4-1 and TRBJ2-7; 7 bases fit TRBD1. The CDR3 consists of 16 residues. In germline, CDR1 is MGHRA, CDR2 YSYEKL. V shed 4 bases, J shed 2 bases, and the junction held 11 bases outside the gene matches. Written as DNA, the CDR3 is TGCGCCAGCAGCCCCCTAGTAGGGACAGAAACCTACGAGCAGTACTTC. This encodes CASSPLVGTETYEQYF.

V is TRBV6-2 or TRBV6-3 and J is TRBJ2-5; D uncertain. The CDR3 extends over 12 amino acids. V was pared by 0 bases and J by 6 bases, with 5 bases between. CDR1 is MNHEY and CDR2 is SVGEGT in the germline V gene. The CDR3 protein is CASSYSAQTQYF. CDR3 nucleotide sequence: TGTGCCAGCAGTTACTCCGCTCAGACCCAGTACTTC.

The gene calls are TRBV5-5 and TRBJ1-1; TRBD1 might be the D (5 bases). V was pared by 5 bases and J by 7 bases, with 15 bases between. CDR1 SGHKS and CDR2 YYEKEE come from the germline V gene (reference sequence). The CDR3 spans 13 residues. The CDR3 region is CASSGTSVGEAFF. The CDR3 DNA follows: TGTGCCAGCAGTGGGACCTCGGTGGGTGAAGCTTTCTTT.

This clonotype was detected once. The chain links TRBV6-2 or TRBV6-3 to TRBJ2-7; D is perhaps TRBD2 (5 bases). This CDR3 contains 15 residues. V was trimmed by 7 bases and J by 0 bases, leaving 16 bases between them. Germline-derived CDR1 and CDR2 are MNHEY and SVGEGT. The CDR3 protein is CASKEAAWTSYEQYF. The CDR3 DNA sequence: TGTGCCAGCAAAGAAGCGGCGTGGACCTCCTACGAGCAGTACTTC.

This clonotype was observed at least ten times. This chain's CDR3 is CAGTGGGNYGYTF. CDR3 sequence (DNA): TGTGCCGGGACAGGGGGAGGGAACTATGGCTACACCTTC. The V call is TRBV30, the J call TRBJ1-2; the match to TRBD1 covers 11 bases. The CDR3 covers 13 residues. V shed 8 bases, J shed 2 bases, and the junction held 4 bases outside the gene matches. Germline lookup yields CDR1 GTSNPN and CDR2 SVGIG (reference sequence).

This clonotype was picked up many times. The CDR3 DNA reads as TGCAGCGTTGAAGTGGGTGGGAGTCGCTACGAGCAGTACTTC. This sequence encodes CSVEVGGSRYEQYF. V usage is TRBV29-1 and J usage is TRBJ2-7, with D tentatively TRBD2 (5 bases). Trimming removed 1 base from V and 3 bases from J, with 13 bases in between. The CDR3 runs to 14 residues. The germline V gene encodes CDR1 SQVTM and CDR2 ANQGSEA.

In its sample, this clonotype was seen many times. This chain connects TRBV12-3 or TRBV12-4 to TRBJ2-3; D is ambiguous. This CDR3 spans 12 amino acids. Deletions cut 6 bases from V and 5 bases from J, with 9 bases between. The CDR3 DNA reads as TGTGCCAGCAGGTCCTTGGGAGATACGCAGTATTTT. This encodes CASRSLGDTQYF.

At least ten counts were recorded for this clonotype. This chain links TRBV6-8 with TRBJ2-3, with 11 bases identical to TRBD2. Germline CDR1 MNHGY, CDR2 SAAAGT. The trim removed 5 bases at V and 6 bases at J, leaving 19 bases unmatched. The CDR3 loop spans 19 amino acids. CDR3 loop: CASSHGVAGGPDLPDTQYF. As DNA, the CDR3 is TGTGCCAGCAGTCACGGGGTAGCGGGAGGGCCCGACCTGCCGGATACGCAGTATTTT.

The table lists this clonotype with many counts. J is TRBJ1-1 and V is TRBV3-1; no firm D call. Germline CDR1 LGHDT, CDR2 YNNKEL (reference sequence). This CDR3 comprises 14 residues. Trimming took 3 bases from V and 1 from J, leaving 9 bases between them. The CDR3 spells CASSQASGNTEAFF. DNA of the CDR3: TGTGCCAGCAGCCAGGCCAGCGGGAACACTGAAGCTTTCTTT.

In its sample, this clonotype was seen a few times. The chain combines TRBV6-2 or TRBV6-3 with TRBJ1-6; tentatively, D is TRBD1 (5 bases). Trimming cost V 0 bases and J 10 bases, with 16 bases left between them. The CDR3 has 16 residues. CDR1 is MNHEY, CDR2 SVGEGT, per germline. The CDR3 reads CASSYSNGDSASPLHF. The DNA for the CDR3 is TGTGCCAGCAGTTACTCGAACGGGGACTCTGCCTCACCCCTCCACTTT.

The chain is built from TRBV7-2 and TRBJ2-5; D is possibly TRBD1 (6 bases). Trimming took off 1 base at V and 7 bases at J, with 10 bases between the two ends. In germline, CDR1 is SGHTA, CDR2 FQGNSA. The CDR3 loop spans 13 amino acids. CDR3 loop: CASSLVPRGTQYF. The CDR3 bases are TGTGCCAGCAGCTTAGTTCCCAGGGGGACCCAGTACTTC.

Concerning this clonotype itself: One end of the junction is discordant with germline, which a read error may explain. V and J are TRBV11-2 and TRBJ1-1; 7 bases fit TRBD1. Germline V CDR1 and CDR2: SGHAT, FQNNGV. This CDR3 has 14 residues. The CDR3 region is CATSFGTVNTEAFF. Here the CDR3 DNA reads TGTGCCACCAGCTTCGGGACAGTGAACACTGAAGCTTTCTTT.

This clonotype occurred many times. V gene TRBV19 combines with J gene TRBJ2-7; 8 nucleotides match TRBD1. Germline V gene data show CDR1 as LNHDA and CDR2 as SQIVND (reference sequence). Losses at the gene ends were 4 bases for V and 5 bases for J; bases not matched to a gene: 13. The CDR3 loop spans 16 amino acids. The CDR3 nucleotides are TGTGCCAGTAGTACGACTTTTGGGACAGGTAACAACGAGCAGTACTTC. Translated: CASSTTFGTGNNEQYF.

This clonotype turned up a few times. A much larger clone differs by one base, so this may be a read error. The gene calls are TRBV10-3 and TRBJ2-7; either TRBD1 or TRBD2 may supply D (6 bases each). V was shortened by 7 bases and J by 1 base, with 14 bases between the two germline ends. The germline gives CDR1 ENHRY, CDR2 SYGVKD. This CDR3 is built from 14 residues. The CDR3 reads CAIKGGRGSYEQYF. The CDR3 coding sequence is TGTGCCATCAAGGGGGGCAGGGGATCCTACGAGCAGTACTTC.

Many counts were recorded for this clonotype. The chain employs TRBV29-1 and TRBJ2-7; TRBD1 agrees at 9 bases. The length of the CDR3 is 14 residues. Looked up from germline, CDR1 is SQVTM and CDR2 is ANQGSEA. J lost 4 bases, V lost 4 bases, and 8 bases had no gene match. In DNA form, the CDR3 reads TGCAGCGTTGTCCCGGGACAGGGTAGATACGAGCAGTACTTC. Translation: CSVVPGQGRYEQYF.

V is TRBV28 and J is TRBJ1-1, with 11 bases lining up with TRBD1. Germline CDR1 and CDR2: MDHEN and SYDVKM. The ends lost 6 bases at V and 4 bases at J; junction bases unmatched: 7. The CDR3 contains 15 residues. CDR3 DNA: TGTGCCAGCAGACGGACAGGGGGCCAGGGCACTGAAGCTTTCTTT. This encodes CASRRTGGQGTEAFF. The entire variable domain, with the rest obtained from reference TRBV28 and TRBJ1-1, is as follows: DVKVTQSSRYLVKRTGEKVFLECVQDMDHENMFWYRQDPGLGLRLIYFSYDVKMKEKGDIPEGYSVSREKKERFSLILESASTNQTSMYLCASRRTGGQGTEAFFGQGTRLTVV.

This chain uses TRBV28 with TRBJ2-4, with 7 bases identical to TRBD1. With V trimmed by 6 bases and J by 1 base, 12 bases remained unmatched. The germline V gene has CDR1 MDHEN and CDR2 SYDVKM. CDR3 length: 17 amino acids. CDR3 region: CASRYDRDPVAKNIQYF. DNA for the CDR3: TGTGCCAGCAGATATGACAGGGACCCCGTGGCCAAAAACATTCAGTACTTC.

This chain links TRBV6-2 or TRBV6-3 with TRBJ1-5, with 10 bases identical to TRBD1. The germline V gene encodes CDR1 MNHEY and CDR2 SVGEGT. J gave up 1 base and V 5 bases, and 11 bases lay outside the gene matches. The CDR3 is 18 amino acids. The chain's CDR3 is CASSHTGQGVRSNQPQHF. The CDR3 bases are TGTGCCAGCAGTCACACCGGACAGGGGGTACGGAGCAATCAGCCCCAGCATTTT.

This clonotype showed up many times. The gene calls are TRBV12-3 or TRBV12-4 and TRBJ1-5; D gene unclear. This CDR3 has 14 amino acids. V was cut by 2 bases and J by 4 bases, with 9 bases left in between. The CDR3 sequence is CASSLLDGNQPQHF. CDR3 in DNA: TGTGCCAGCAGTTTATTGGACGGGAATCAGCCCCAGCATTTT.